This TCR beta chain was observed in a study of cytotoxic CD8 clonotypes in ibrutinib-treated CLL. Study summary: Partial responses numbered some 25 and complete responses 2; after a median around 74 months, roughly 15 stayed remitted and approximately twelve progressed.

Germline values: CDR1 LNHDA, CDR2 SQIVND (reference sequence). The CDR3 is made up of 19 amino acids. V lost 5 bases and J lost 1; bases outside the gene matches: 12. Here immunoSEQ multiplex PCR was the method, and the copy in TCRdb shows in-frame clones only, minus some. The sample yields approximately 92,000 clones, approximately 71% seen once. Here the sequenced sample was PBMCs, taken after 24 months of ibrutinib treatment. The rearrangement links TRBV19 to TRBJ2-2; TRBD2 agrees at 11 bases. The TCR comes from a human donor with chronic lymphocytic leukemia. The CDR3 coding sequence is TGTGCCAGTAGTCAGAGGCTAGCGGGAGGATCACTGAACACCGGGGAGCTGTTTTTT. As protein: CASSQRLAGGSLNTGELFF.